This T cell receptor beta chain derives from a study of shared clonotypes between healthy human individuals (TCRdb year 2020). General notes on the study: Two women and a few men aged 18 to 49 years were included in the cohort. Per donor, three plates each were used for CD4 naive and CD4 memory, two for CD8 naive, and one for CD8 memory. To estimate repertoire size and how much clonotype sharing occurs between individuals, the study deeply sequenced the blood TCR repertoires of about five healthy adults. To increase sequencing depth and limit assay-specific biases, different laboratories used diverse techniques to prepare libraries and sequence TCR repertoires. Each donor's leukapheresis produced roughly between roughly 0.85 and 9.5 billion PBMCs.

Turning to this clone: The specificity of this receptor is unknown. No clone much larger than this one lies a single base away; base qualities are absent.

Using the deep immunoSEQ assay, multiplex PCR amplified TCR CDR3 regions from genomic DNA. Extracted genomic DNA from each cell subset was spread evenly across all wells of several immunoSEQ 96-well plates, with each plate serving as a replicate. For sorted subsets, each replicate PCR was loaded with approximately 0.2 ug genomic DNA, equivalent to 25,000 to 30,000 T cell genomes. The purified libraries were quantified using a Qubit 3.0 fluorometer, sized with a Bioanalyzer 2100, and then quantified again using the KAPA Library Quantification kit. Every immunoSEQ 96-well plate was sequenced on a separate single-read 150-cycle Illumina NextSeq 550 flow cell. The source study handled its data this way. Because only junctional sequences without quality scores were contained in the immunoSEQ output, filtering matching that applied to full-length reads could not be performed. To assign V/J genes and CDR3, sequences were annotated against IMGT germline references using PyIR, a Python wrapper for IgBLAST v1.9. Reads were filtered out if the reads had weak V/J assignments (E-value above 1e-6), no CDR3, stop codons, out-of-frame junctions, or ambiguous translated residues. V3J clonotypes were defined as sequences sharing an identical inferred V gene, J gene, and CDR3 amino acid sequence. Percentage overlap between repertoires was calculated by dividing the number of shared unique clonotypes by the size of the smaller repertoire. Repertoire richness was assessed with RTK rarefaction, the Chao1 estimator, and Recon v2.1 estimates of unobserved clonotypes. Generation probabilities for all TCRbeta clonotypes obtained by the gDNA method from a handful of donors were computed using OLGA. What TCRdb holds here is the immuneACCESS table cut down to in-frame rearrangements. Part of the clones is not present; checked against another copy, under half of the missing clones reflect an unresolved V gene, and the others are unexplained. V, J and clone size are those of that table, while D and trimming were read from the DNA. Across this sample there are 2 million to 3 million clones, with roughly 93% seen only once. The ten top clones hold more than 0.35% of the sample.

The donors were healthy, HIV-negative adults with no recently reported acute infections or vaccinations. Only Caucasian adults living in Nashville, Tennessee, USA were represented among the donors. CD4+ T cells were enriched by magnetic negative selection, after which naive cells were positively selected on CD45RA and the negative fraction was taken as the memory subset. Blood was collected by leukapheresis, and PBMCs were isolated by Ficoll-Histopaque density gradient centrifugation and then cryopreserved in liquid nitrogen vapor phase. Analytical flow cytometry was used to check the purity and quantity of every magnetically sorted T cell population. Genomic DNA was isolated from each sorted fraction and quantified by UV absorbance on a Nanodrop 2000c. What the research found in general, with its limitations: Higher generation probabilities were observed for clonotypes shared by all four sorted-subset donors than for non-shared clonotypes. About 4.5% of naive CD4, more than 3% of naive CD8, roughly 2.4% of memory CD4, and 0.35% to 0.5% of memory CD8 clonotypes were shared across several donors. Based on pairwise subsampling, the degree of clonotype sharing among donors was expected to be affected by sequencing depth. Sampling was restricted to blood, and TCR repertoires in tissues likely differ from the TCR repertoires found in blood. Larger estimated clonotype richness was generally found for naive subsets than for memory subsets. Even with the large sequencing depth, rarefaction of the sorted-subset datasets indicated that sequencing was incomplete. Because the study included only a small number of donors, the genetic and exposure-history diversity represented was limited.

V is pared back by 6 bases and J by 5 bases, with 11 bases lying between the germline termini. CDR1 and CDR2, looked up from the germline V gene, are SNHLY and FYNNEI. The CDR3 has 13 amino acids, counting the end cysteine and phenylalanine. Of all the DNA, just the CDR3 is kept, 39 bases in frame from base 1. The chain is made from TRBV2 and TRBJ1-5; the D gene is not confidently resolved. The sequencing input was naive CD4+ T cells from PBMCs. The cell subset or site label here, explained by the study, means: CD45RA+ positively selected. The sequence came from a man between 18 and 35 years old in good health. Some clones in this sample may be carry-over from other donors' samples. The CDR3 reads as follows: CASRAGIDQPQHF. The DNA sequence follows: TGTGCCAGCAGAGCAGGAATAGATCAGCCCCAGCATTTT.